The T cell receptor (beta chain) under discussion was sequenced for a study of a mutant IDH1 vaccine in newly diagnosed glioma. The overall study: There were approximately 60% males and around 40% females among treated patients, whose mean age was approximately 44 years.

The time point here: baseline, week 1 (first vaccination visit). Treatment meaning: pre-vaccination baseline after standard-of-care therapy. Using immunoSEQ multiplex PCR, the repertoire was profiled, and TCRdb retains in-frame clones only, with some absent. The data contain about 54,000 clones, about four fifths of them singletons. J gave up 4 bases and V 1 base, and 3 bases lay outside the gene matches. This CDR3 region has 15 residues. In germline, CDR1 is KGHSH, CDR2 LQKENI. The TCR sequence derives from a man between 18 and 29 years old with glioma. The sequenced sample was PBMCs, obtained from a glioma patient treated with radiotherapy, temozolomide or both. The chain carries TRBV18 and TRBJ1-5; TRBD1 aligns across 8 bases. CDR3 protein: CASSPRTGSNQPQHF. The DNA of the CDR3 is TGTGCCAGCTCACCACGGACAGGGTCTAATCAGCCCCAGCATTTT.